This T cell receptor beta chain was recorded in a study of Ad26.COV2.S vaccination and SARS-CoV-2 variants. Study-level results: Vaccine recipients posted higher spike-specific TCR breadth than their placebo counterparts.

On this clone: Its target is unknown.

TCRdb's copy holds only in-frame clones and misses some; the assay was immunoSEQ multiplex PCR. The sample has around 340,000 clones; roughly 90% are singletons. Specified treatment: roughly 18 received Ad26.COV2.S at low or high dose, single or two shots; about 5 received placebo; per-sample allocation not given. Day 63 after the first injection of vaccine or placebo was the sampling time. The specimen comprised peripheral blood, sampled in a trial of Ad26.COV2.S vaccine versus placebo. The TCR sequence derives from a person aged 18-65 years who received the Ad26.COV2.S COVID-19 vaccine or a placebo.

Here the CDR3 DNA reads TGTGCCAGCAGCCCAGGGACAGTAGATGAAAAACTGTTTTTT. Protein: CASSPGTVDEKLFF. The chain links TRBV3-1 (or the pseudogene TRBV3-2) to TRBJ1-4; 7 bases line up with TRBD1. The CDR3 is 14 amino acids. After removal of 4 bases from V and 6 bases from J, the junction contained 5 bases not matched to a gene. From germline, CDR1 is LGHDT and CDR2 YNNKEL (reference sequence).